This T cell receptor beta chain was recorded in a study of liver allograft versus peripheral blood T cells. For the study at large: Recipients' peripheral blood supplied the T cell receptor repertoires against which those in transplanted livers were compared. Study-level findings and limits: Inside liver allografts, T cell receptor repertoires reportedly diverged from the repertoires found in peripheral blood.

This clonotype was seen only a few times. Its antigen is undetermined. From the reads, TCRdb called clonotypes with MiXCR, one entry per CDR3 protein. The sample carries over 4,500 distinct CDR3 sequences, approximately 15% recorded once. Trimming removed 8 bases at V and 2 bases at J, with 20 bases between. In germline, CDR1 is MDHEN, CDR2 SYDVKM. The length of the CDR3 is 16 residues. The TCR comes from a human patient who had a liver transplant. The T cells may partly be graft donor cells. The chain uses TRBV28 and TRBJ2-3; the D gene is possibly TRBD2 (6 bases). CDR3 DNA: TGTGCCAGCGGGGAGGTAGGGACTGCCCACACAGATACGCAGTATTTT. The encoded protein is CASGEVGTAHTDTQYF.